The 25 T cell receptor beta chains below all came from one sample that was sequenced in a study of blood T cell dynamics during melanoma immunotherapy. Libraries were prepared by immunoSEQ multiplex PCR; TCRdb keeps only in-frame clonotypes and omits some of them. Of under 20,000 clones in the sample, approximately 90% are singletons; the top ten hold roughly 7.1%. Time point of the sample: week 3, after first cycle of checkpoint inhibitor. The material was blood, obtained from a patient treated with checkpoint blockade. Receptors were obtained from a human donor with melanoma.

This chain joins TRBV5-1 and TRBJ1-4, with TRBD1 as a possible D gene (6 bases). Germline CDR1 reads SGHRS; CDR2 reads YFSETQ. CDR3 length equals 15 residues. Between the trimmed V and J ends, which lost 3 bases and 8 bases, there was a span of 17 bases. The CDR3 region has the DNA TGCGCCAGCAGCTCGCAACCGGGACAACAGGAAAAACTGTTTTTT. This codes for CASSSQPGQQEKLFF.

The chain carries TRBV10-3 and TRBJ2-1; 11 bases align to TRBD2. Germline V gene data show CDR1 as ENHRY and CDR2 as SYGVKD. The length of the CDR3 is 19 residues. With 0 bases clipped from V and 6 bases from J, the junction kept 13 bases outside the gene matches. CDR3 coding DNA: TGTGCCATCAGTGAGTCGACCACCCAGATAGCGGGAGGGAGCAATGAGCAGTTCTTC. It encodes CAISESTTQIAGGSNEQFF.

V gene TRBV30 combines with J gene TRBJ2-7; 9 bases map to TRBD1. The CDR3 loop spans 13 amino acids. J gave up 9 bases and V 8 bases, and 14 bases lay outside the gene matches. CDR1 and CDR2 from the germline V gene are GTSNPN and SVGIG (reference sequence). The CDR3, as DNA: TGTGCCCTTAACAGGGGGCTCGCCGCGGTGCAGTACTTC. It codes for CALNRGLAAVQYF.

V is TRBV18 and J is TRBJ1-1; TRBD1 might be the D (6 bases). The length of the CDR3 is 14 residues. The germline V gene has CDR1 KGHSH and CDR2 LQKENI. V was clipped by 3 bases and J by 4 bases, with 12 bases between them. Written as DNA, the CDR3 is TGTGCCAGCTCACCCTCAGGGGAAGGCACTGAAGCTTTCTTT. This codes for CASSPSGEGTEAFF.

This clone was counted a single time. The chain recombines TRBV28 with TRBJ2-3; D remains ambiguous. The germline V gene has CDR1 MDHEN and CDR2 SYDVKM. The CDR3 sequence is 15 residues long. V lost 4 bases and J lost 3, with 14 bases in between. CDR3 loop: CASSSGGVRTDTQYF. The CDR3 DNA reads TGTGCCAGCAGTTCAGGCGGCGTGAGAACAGATACGCAGTATTTT.

The CDR3 sequence: CASSSTGTIYEQYF. The CDR3 nucleotides read TGTGCCAGCAGCTCGACCGGGACTATCTACGAGCAGTACTTC. The V gene is TRBV5-4, the J gene TRBJ2-7; 7 bases map to TRBD2. Germline values: CDR1 SGHNT, CDR2 YYREEE (reference sequence). The CDR3 length is 14 residues. The trim removed 3 bases at V and 3 bases at J, leaving 6 bases unmatched.

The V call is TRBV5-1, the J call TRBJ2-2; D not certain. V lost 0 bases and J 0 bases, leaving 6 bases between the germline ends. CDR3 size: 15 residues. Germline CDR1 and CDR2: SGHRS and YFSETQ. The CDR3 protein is CASSLGGANTGELFF. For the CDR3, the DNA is TGCGCCAGCAGCTTGGGTGGGGCGAACACCGGGGAGCTGTTTTTT. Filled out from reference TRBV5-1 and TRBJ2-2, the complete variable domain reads KAGVTQTPRYLIKTRGQQVTLSCSPISGHRSVSWYQQTPGQGLQFLFEYFSETQRNKGNFPGRFSGRQFSNSRSEMNVSTLELGDSALYLCASSLGGANTGELFFGEGSRLTVL.

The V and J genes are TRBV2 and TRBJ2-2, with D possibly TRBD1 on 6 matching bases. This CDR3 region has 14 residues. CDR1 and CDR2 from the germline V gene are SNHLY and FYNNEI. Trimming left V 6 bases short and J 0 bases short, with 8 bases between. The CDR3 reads CASRDSSNTGELFF. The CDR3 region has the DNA TGTGCCAGCAGGGACAGCTCGAACACCGGGGAGCTGTTTTTT.

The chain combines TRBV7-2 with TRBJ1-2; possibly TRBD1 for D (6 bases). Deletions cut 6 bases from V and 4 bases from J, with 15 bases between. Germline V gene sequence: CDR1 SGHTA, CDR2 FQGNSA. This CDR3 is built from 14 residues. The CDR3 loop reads CASSLQGEGYGYTF. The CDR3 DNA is TGTGCCAGCAGTCTACAGGGAGAAGGCTATGGCTACACCTTC.

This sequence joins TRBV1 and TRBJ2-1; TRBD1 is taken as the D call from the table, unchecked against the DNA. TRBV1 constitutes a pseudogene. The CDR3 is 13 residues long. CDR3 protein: CTSSPTGGNEQFF. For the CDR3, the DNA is TGCACCAGCAGCCCGACAGGGGGCAATGAGCAGTTCTTC.

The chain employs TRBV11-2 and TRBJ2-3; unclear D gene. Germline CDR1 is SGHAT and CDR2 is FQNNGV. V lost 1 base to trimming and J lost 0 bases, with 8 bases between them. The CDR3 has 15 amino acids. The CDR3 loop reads CASSLVSASTDTQYF. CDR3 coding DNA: TGTGCCAGCAGCTTAGTCTCGGCTAGCACAGATACGCAGTATTTT.

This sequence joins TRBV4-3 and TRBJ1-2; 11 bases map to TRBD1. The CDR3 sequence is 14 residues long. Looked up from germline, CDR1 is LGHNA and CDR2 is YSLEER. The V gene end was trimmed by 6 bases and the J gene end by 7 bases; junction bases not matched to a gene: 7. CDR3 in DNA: TGCGCCAGCAGTCAGGACAGGGGGCAGGCTGGCTACACCTTC. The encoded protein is CASSQDRGQAGYTF.

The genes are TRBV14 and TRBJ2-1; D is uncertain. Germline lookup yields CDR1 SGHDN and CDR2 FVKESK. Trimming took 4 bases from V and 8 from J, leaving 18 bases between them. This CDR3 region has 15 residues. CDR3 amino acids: CASSLTGRWQDEQFF. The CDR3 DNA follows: TGTGCCAGCAGCCTAACTGGACGGTGGCAGGATGAGCAGTTCTTC.

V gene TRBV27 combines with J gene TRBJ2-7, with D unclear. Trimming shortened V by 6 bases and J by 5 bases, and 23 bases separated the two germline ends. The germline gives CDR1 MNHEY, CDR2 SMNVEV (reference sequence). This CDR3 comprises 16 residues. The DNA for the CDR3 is TGTGCCAGCAGACGAATCCCGGGTGCCGACGTGGACGAGCAGTACTTC. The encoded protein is CASRRIPGADVDEQYF.

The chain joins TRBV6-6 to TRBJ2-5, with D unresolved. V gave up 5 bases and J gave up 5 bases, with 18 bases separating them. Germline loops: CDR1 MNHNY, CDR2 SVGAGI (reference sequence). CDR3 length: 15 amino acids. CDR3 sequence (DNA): TGTGCCAGCAGTCCATTTACGGCCTCATGGGAGACCCAGTACTTC. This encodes CASSPFTASWETQYF.

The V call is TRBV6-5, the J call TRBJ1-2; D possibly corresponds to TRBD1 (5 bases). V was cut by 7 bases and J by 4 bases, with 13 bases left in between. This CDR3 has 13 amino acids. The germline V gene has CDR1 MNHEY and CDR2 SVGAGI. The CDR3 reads CASMSDSLYGYTF. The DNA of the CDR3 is TGTGCCAGCATGTCTGACAGTCTCTATGGCTACACCTTC.

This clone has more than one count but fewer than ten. Here the CDR3 DNA reads TGTGCCAGCTCACCACCGGACGACGGGGAGCTGTTTTTT. Its translation: CASSPPDDGELFF. The chain employs TRBV18 and TRBJ2-2, with no clear D. CDR1 and CDR2 (germline): KGHSH, LQKENI. Trimming cost V 0 bases and J 7 bases, with 6 bases left between them. The CDR3 length is 13 residues.

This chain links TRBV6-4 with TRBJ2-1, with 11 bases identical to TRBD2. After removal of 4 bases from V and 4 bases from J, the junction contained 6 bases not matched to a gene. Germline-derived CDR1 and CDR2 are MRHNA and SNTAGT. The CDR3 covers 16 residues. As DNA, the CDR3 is TGTGCCAGCAGTGCTACTAGCGGGAGAGGGTACAATGAGCAGTTCTTC. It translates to CASSATSGRGYNEQFF.

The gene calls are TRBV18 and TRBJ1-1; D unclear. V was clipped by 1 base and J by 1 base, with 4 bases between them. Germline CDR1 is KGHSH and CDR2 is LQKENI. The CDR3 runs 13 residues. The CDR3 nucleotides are TGTGCCAGCTCACCACTAGGGAACACTGAAGCTTTCTTT. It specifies CASSPLGNTEAFF.

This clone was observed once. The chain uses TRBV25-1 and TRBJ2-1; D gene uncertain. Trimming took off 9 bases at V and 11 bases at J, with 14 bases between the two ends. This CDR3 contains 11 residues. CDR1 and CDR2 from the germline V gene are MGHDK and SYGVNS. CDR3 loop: CASHSGFQQFF. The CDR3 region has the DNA TGTGCCAGTCATAGTGGGTTCCAGCAGTTCTTC.

The CDR3 loop reads CASSLADRNQPQHF. In nucleotides, the CDR3 is TGCGCCAGCAGCTTGGCGGACAGGAATCAGCCCCAGCATTTT. The chain couples TRBV5-1 to TRBJ1-5; the match to TRBD1 covers 7 bases. This CDR3 contains 14 residues. The J segment lost 4 bases and the V segment lost 0 bases, leaving 1 base of the junction unmatched. Germline V gene sequence: CDR1 SGHRS, CDR2 YFSETQ.

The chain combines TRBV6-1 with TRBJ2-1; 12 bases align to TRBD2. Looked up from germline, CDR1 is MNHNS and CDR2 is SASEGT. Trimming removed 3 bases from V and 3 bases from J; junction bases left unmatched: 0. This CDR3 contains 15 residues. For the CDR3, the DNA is TGTGCCAGCAGTGAGGGACTAGCGGGCTACAATGAGCAGTTCTTC. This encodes CASSEGLAGYNEQFF.

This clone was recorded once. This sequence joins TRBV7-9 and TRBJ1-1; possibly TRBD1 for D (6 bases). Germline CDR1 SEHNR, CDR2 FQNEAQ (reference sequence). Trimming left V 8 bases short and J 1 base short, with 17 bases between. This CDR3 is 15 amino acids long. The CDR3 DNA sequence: TGTGCCAGCGCCCGGCGGGGGCTTGCGAACACTGAAGCTTTCTTT. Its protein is CASARRGLANTEAFF.

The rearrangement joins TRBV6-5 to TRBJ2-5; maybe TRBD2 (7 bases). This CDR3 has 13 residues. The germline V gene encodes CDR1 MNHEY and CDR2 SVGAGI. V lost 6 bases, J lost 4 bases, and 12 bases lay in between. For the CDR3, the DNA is TGTGCCAGCAGGACCGCGGGGGCAGAGACCCAGTACTTC. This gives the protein CASRTAGAETQYF.

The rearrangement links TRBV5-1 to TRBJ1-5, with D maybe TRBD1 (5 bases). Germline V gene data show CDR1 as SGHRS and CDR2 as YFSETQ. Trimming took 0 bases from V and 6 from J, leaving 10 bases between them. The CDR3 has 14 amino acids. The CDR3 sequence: CASSLGGGGQPQHF. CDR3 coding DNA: TGCGCCAGCAGCTTGGGCGGGGGAGGTCAGCCCCAGCATTTT.